These T cell receptor beta chains were read from a single sample in a study of T-cell reconstitution after alpha-beta-depleted transplantation in children. TCRdb recomputed calls from the PCR reads with MiXCR, one row per CDR3 protein. The sample holds 490,000 or so distinct CDR3 sequences, under 12% seen once. The material was PBMCs, obtained before TCRalphabeta/CD19-depleted stem cell transplant. The receptors originated from a child aged 2 to 10 with inherited bone marrow failure, due to receive a stem cell transplant. The conserved cysteine and the conserved F or W are not part of the CDR3 here. Not all rows give a size; the values are once, few, many and, for expanded clones, a class.

J,V,size,CDR3
TRBJ1-5,TRBV27,many,ASRIGGSNQPQH
TRBJ2-2,TRBV5-6,many,ASSYRDRAGELF
TRBJ2-1,TRBV7-2,many,ASSLDTSGSNEQF
TRBJ2-7,TRBV28,-,ASRGTSGISYEQY
TRBJ2-7,TRBV5-1,many,ASSLDREDEQY
TRBJ2-7,TRBV4-3,many,ASSQDGVVDPIGSEQY
TRBJ2-3,TRBV4-3,-,ASSQKDVQREPTDTQY
TRBJ2-7,TRBV7-9,many,ASSLRDRVLSDEQY
TRBJ2-2,TRBV12-3/TRBV12-4,-,ASSRSETVGELF
TRBJ2-1,TRBV18,few,ASSPLQGSMYNEQF
TRBJ1-1,TRBV9,-,ASSPWDRDTEAF
TRBJ2-6,TRBV5-1,-,ASSSPKAGGSSGANVLT
TRBJ2-1,TRBV9,many,ASSPPGGSRTYEQF
TRBJ2-1,TRBV4-3,many,ASSQERASGGSSYNEQF
TRBJ2-1,TRBV4-1,-,ASSQAGSGRTYNEQF
TRBJ1-5,TRBV2,-,ASSGRVQPQH
TRBJ1-1,TRBV5-1,many,ASSGDGNTEAF
TRBJ1-3,TRBV19,-,ASSITGRNTIY
TRBJ2-3,TRBV7-9,many,ASSLADRVSTDTQY
TRBJ2-1,TRBV20-1,many,SARATSDINHNEQF
TRBJ2-7,TRBV5-6,-,ASSPLGWSYEQY
TRBJ2-3,TRBV29-1,few,SVEAHAVRATDTQY
TRBJ1-4,TRBV12-3/TRBV12-4,many,ASSSLGGANEKLF
TRBJ2-1,TRBV4-3,few,ASSQDHGVSSYNEQF
TRBJ2-3,TRBV19,few,ASSILSGRTTDTQY
TRBJ2-2,TRBV12-3/TRBV12-4,many,ASSLAAGVVTGELF
TRBJ2-7,TRBV27,few,ASSLSIDRAMYEQY
TRBJ1-1,TRBV7-9,many,ASSLALGGVNTEAF
TRBJ2-5,TRBV29-1,many,SALGLALETQY
TRBJ2-6,TRBV4-3,few,ASSQTQGARRGANVLT
TRBJ2-1,TRBV24-1,few,ATSPKGLAVDEQF
TRBJ2-1,TRBV5-1,few,ASSSSDNEQF
TRBJ1-2,TRBV27,few,ASSFAGTGPLYGYT
TRBJ1-4,TRBV25-1,few,ASRNRGWGEKLF
TRBJ2-2,TRBV11-2,few,ASSLTAGGPNTGELF
TRBJ2-1,TRBV12-3/TRBV12-4,many,ASSFPPGDAQGDNEQF
TRBJ1-2,TRBV5-8,many,ASSFLQYDYGYT
TRBJ1-2,TRBV29-1,many,SASEGPNYGYT
TRBJ1-1,TRBV6-1,many,ASSEIWIQNTEAF
TRBJ2-7,TRBV10-3,-,AISDGQGFYQQY
TRBJ1-3,TRBV5-1,-,ASSLETANSGNTIY
TRBJ1-1,TRBV7-2,many,ASSLGGVMNTEAF
TRBJ2-5,TRBV5-5,many,ASSLPILGTEETQY
TRBJ2-1,TRBV7-2,many,ASSLASSGREQF
TRBJ2-7,TRBV6-2/TRBV6-3,many,ASSNVYEQY
TRBJ1-2,TRBV28,many,ASSLDGNYGYT
TRBJ1-5,TRBV7-9,many,ASSRIEAGNQPQH
TRBJ2-3,TRBV7-2,few,ASSLRRPSTGTDTQY
TRBJ2-3,TRBV20-1,many,SARDRRTSTDTQY
TRBJ2-5,TRBV29-1,many,SVTGGTETQY
TRBJ1-4,TRBV28,many,ASTNTNSGEKLF
TRBJ2-5,TRBV7-8,many,ASSLVVAGAGETQY
TRBJ2-2,TRBV13,-,ASSEVGGSGGELF
TRBJ2-5,TRBV29-1,many,SVEVEGFETQY
TRBJ2-7,TRBV27,-,ASSQTDYSYEQY
TRBJ2-7,TRBV12-3/TRBV12-4,-,ASSLAASHEQY